Listed below are T cell receptor beta chains from one sample, sequenced in a study of blood T cell repertoires in COVID-19. Profiling relied on immunoSEQ multiplex PCR, and the TCRdb table lists in-frame clones only, not all of them. The sample lists 60,000 or so clones, 85% to 90% occurring once. Source material: peripheral blood. The receptors were gathered from a human donor with active COVID-19. The donor label of this sample is uncertain. Both conserved end residues are part of each CDR3. Fields, in order: D gene, V gene, J gene, clone size, CDR3 DNA, CDR3 protein. D genes are given only for firm matches. Clone size, where shown, is once, few, many, or a class for clones that have expanded.

D gene: NA
V gene: TRBV5-4
J gene: TRBJ2-3
clone size: NA
CDR3 DNA: TGTGCCAGCAGCTTGGGGTCCTTGCAAGAGGGGCAGTATTTT
CDR3 protein: CASSLGSLQEGQYF

D gene: TRBD2
V gene: TRBV5-1
J gene: TRBJ2-3
clone size: NA
CDR3 DNA: TGCGCCAGCAGCTTGTCCCCTAGCGGGGGGCCCACAGATACGCAGTATTTT
CDR3 protein: CASSLSPSGGPTDTQYF

D gene: TRBD1
V gene: TRBV6-6
J gene: TRBJ1-1
clone size: NA
CDR3 DNA: TGTGCCAGCAGTTCGGGACAGGTGATCACTGAAGCTTTCTTT
CDR3 protein: CASSSGQVITEAFF

D gene: TRBD2
V gene: TRBV4-2
J gene: TRBJ2-5
clone size: NA
CDR3 DNA: TGTGCCAGCAGCCAACTAGCGGGGGAGCCTAGGGCCCAGTACTTC
CDR3 protein: CASSQLAGEPRAQYF

D gene: NA
V gene: TRBV11-2
J gene: TRBJ2-3
clone size: NA
CDR3 DNA: TGTGCCAGCAGCTTGCGGAGGGAGACAGATACGCAGTATTTT
CDR3 protein: CASSLRRETDTQYF

D gene: TRBD1
V gene: TRBV5-1
J gene: TRBJ2-7
clone size: NA
CDR3 DNA: TGCGCCAGCAGCCTAACAGGGGGCGCGTCATGGGAGCAGTACTTC
CDR3 protein: CASSLTGGASWEQYF

D gene: TRBD2
V gene: TRBV3-1/TRBV3-2
J gene: TRBJ2-1
clone size: once
CDR3 DNA: TGTGCCAGCAGCCAAACGGGGGGGGCAGGCGAGCAGTTCTTC
CDR3 protein: CASSQTGGAGEQFF

D gene: TRBD2
V gene: TRBV6-2/TRBV6-3
J gene: TRBJ2-7
clone size: NA
CDR3 DNA: TGTGCCAGCAGCCAACCCGGACTAGCGGGGTACGAGCAGTACTTC
CDR3 protein: CASSQPGLAGYEQYF

D gene: NA
V gene: TRBV12-1
J gene: TRBJ2-1
clone size: NA
CDR3 DNA: TGTGCCAGCAGCTTCCCCTCGACTAGCCGCGAGCAGTTCTTC
CDR3 protein: CASSFPSTSREQFF

D gene: NA
V gene: TRBV11-3
J gene: TRBJ2-2
clone size: NA
CDR3 DNA: TGTGCCAGCAGCGTTTGGGGGCAGAGCGGGGAGCTGTTTTTT
CDR3 protein: CASSVWGQSGELFF

D gene: TRBD2
V gene: TRBV10-3
J gene: TRBJ2-1
clone size: NA
CDR3 DNA: TGTGCCATCAGTGACCGACTAGCGGGGGGGCCAGGGGAGCAGTTCTTC
CDR3 protein: CAISDRLAGGPGEQFF

D gene: TRBD1
V gene: TRBV10-1
J gene: TRBJ2-5
clone size: once
CDR3 DNA: TGCGCCAGCAGGGACAGGGGAGAGACCCAGTACTTC
CDR3 protein: CASRDRGETQYF

D gene: NA
V gene: TRBV19
J gene: TRBJ1-4
clone size: NA
CDR3 DNA: TGTGCCAGTAGTAGGAGGAGTGAAAAACTGTTTTTT
CDR3 protein: CASSRRSEKLFF

D gene: TRBD2
V gene: TRBV25-1
J gene: TRBJ2-3
clone size: NA
CDR3 DNA: TGTGCCAGCGCACTTCGCGGGGGTGAGACAGATACGCAGTATTTT
CDR3 protein: CASALRGGETDTQYF

D gene: NA
V gene: TRBV11-3
J gene: TRBJ2-3
clone size: NA
CDR3 DNA: TGTGCCAGCAGCTTAGGAAGGGACTCTAGCACAGATACGCAGTATTTT
CDR3 protein: CASSLGRDSSTDTQYF

D gene: TRBD1
V gene: TRBV18
J gene: TRBJ1-3
clone size: NA
CDR3 DNA: TGTGCCAGCTCACCACGGGACAGGGTCGGAAACACCATATATTTT
CDR3 protein: CASSPRDRVGNTIYF

D gene: NA
V gene: TRBV10-3
J gene: TRBJ1-2
clone size: NA
CDR3 DNA: TGTGCCATCAGTGAGTCAGCTCGCAACCCTTATGGCTACACCTTC
CDR3 protein: CAISESARNPYGYTF

D gene: NA
V gene: TRBV19
J gene: TRBJ2-2
clone size: NA
CDR3 DNA: TGTGCCAGTAGTGCTTTGCTAGGGGACACCGGGGAGCTGTTTTTT
CDR3 protein: CASSALLGDTGELFF

D gene: NA
V gene: TRBV23-1
J gene: TRBJ2-1
clone size: NA
CDR3 DNA: TGCGCCAGCAAGCGGAGCGTCGGACCCCGGCTCTTC
CDR3 protein: CASKRSVGPRLF

D gene: NA
V gene: TRBV6-5
J gene: TRBJ2-5
clone size: NA
CDR3 DNA: TGTGCCAGCCGGCTGGCCGGAGTTTTAGAGACCCAGTACTTC
CDR3 protein: CASRLAGVLETQYF

D gene: TRBD2
V gene: TRBV12-5
J gene: TRBJ2-5
clone size: NA
CDR3 DNA: TGTGCTAGTGGTTTGGTAGGACTAGCGGGGGGACAAGAGACCCAGTACTTC
CDR3 protein: CASGLVGLAGGQETQYF

D gene: NA
V gene: TRBV6-2/TRBV6-3
J gene: TRBJ2-3
clone size: NA
CDR3 DNA: TGTGCCAGCAGTTATGGATTGACGGTAGCCCGCACAGATACGCAGTATTTT
CDR3 protein: CASSYGLTVARTDTQYF

D gene: NA
V gene: TRBV11-3
J gene: TRBJ2-1
clone size: NA
CDR3 DNA: TGTGCCAGCAGCTTAGAAGGGGTTACACCCTACAATGAGCAGTTCTTC
CDR3 protein: CASSLEGVTPYNEQFF

D gene: NA
V gene: TRBV29-1
J gene: TRBJ2-2
clone size: NA
CDR3 DNA: TGCAGCGTTGTAGGACAGACTGTTACCGGGGAGCTGTTTTTT
CDR3 protein: CSVVGQTVTGELFF

D gene: TRBD1
V gene: TRBV5-1
J gene: TRBJ2-1
clone size: once
CDR3 DNA: TGCGCCAGCAGCGTGGGACAGGGGGCATACAATGAGCAGTTCTTC
CDR3 protein: CASSVGQGAYNEQFF

D gene: TRBD1
V gene: TRBV7-9
J gene: TRBJ2-1
clone size: NA
CDR3 DNA: TGTGCCAGCAGCTCGGACAGGGGGACCGGCCCTGAGCAGTTCTTC
CDR3 protein: CASSSDRGTGPEQFF

D gene: NA
V gene: TRBV30
J gene: TRBJ2-7
clone size: NA
CDR3 DNA: TGTGCCTGGACTCCGGACGGGGTAGACTACGAGCAGTACTTC
CDR3 protein: CAWTPDGVDYEQYF

D gene: TRBD2
V gene: TRBV4-2
J gene: TRBJ2-4
clone size: NA
CDR3 DNA: TGTGCCAGCAGCCAAGGGTTAGCGGGGGTTATTCAGTACTTC
CDR3 protein: CASSQGLAGVIQYF

D gene: NA
V gene: TRBV7-8
J gene: TRBJ1-1
clone size: NA
CDR3 DNA: TGTGCCAGCAGCCTCCAAGCCCCCGGAGGCACTGAAGCTTTCTTT
CDR3 protein: CASSLQAPGGTEAFF

D gene: TRBD2
V gene: TRBV7-9
J gene: TRBJ2-2
clone size: NA
CDR3 DNA: TGTGCCAGTACTAGCGGGAGGCTAGGGGAGCTGTTTTTT
CDR3 protein: CASTSGRLGELFF

D gene: NA
V gene: TRBV27
J gene: TRBJ2-7
clone size: once
CDR3 DNA: TGTGCCAGCAGTTTATTGAACGGGGACGAGCAGTACTTC
CDR3 protein: CASSLLNGDEQYF

D gene: NA
V gene: TRBV5-6
J gene: TRBJ2-1
clone size: NA
CDR3 DNA: TGTGCCAGCAGCTTGGAGTCGGGCAGGGGTGAGCAGTTCTTC
CDR3 protein: CASSLESGRGEQFF

D gene: NA
V gene: TRBV6-4
J gene: TRBJ2-3
clone size: NA
CDR3 DNA: TGTGCCAGCAGTGATTTTGGCGGGGCCACAGATACGCAGTATTTT
CDR3 protein: CASSDFGGATDTQYF

D gene: NA
V gene: TRBV6-5
J gene: TRBJ1-2
clone size: NA
CDR3 DNA: TGTGCCAGCACCAGGGAGGGTGGCTACACCTTC
CDR3 protein: CASTREGGYTF

D gene: NA
V gene: TRBV6-2/TRBV6-3
J gene: TRBJ1-5
clone size: NA
CDR3 DNA: TGTGCCAGCAGCGACGGGGGTAGCAATCAGCCCCAGCATTTT
CDR3 protein: CASSDGGSNQPQHF

D gene: NA
V gene: TRBV5-1
J gene: TRBJ1-6
clone size: NA
CDR3 DNA: TGCGCCAGCAGCTTGGAGGGGACACCTCCACCCCTCCACTTT
CDR3 protein: CASSLEGTPPPLHF

D gene: NA
V gene: TRBV7-3
J gene: TRBJ2-7
clone size: NA
CDR3 DNA: TGTGCCAGCAGCTCCCAGGGTGCTCCTTACTACGAGCAGTACTTC
CDR3 protein: CASSSQGAPYYEQYF

D gene: NA
V gene: TRBV28
J gene: TRBJ1-3
clone size: NA
CDR3 DNA: TGTGCCAGCAGTTTCACGGCGGAAGGAAACACCATATATTTT
CDR3 protein: CASSFTAEGNTIYF

D gene: NA
V gene: TRBV6-2/TRBV6-3
J gene: TRBJ1-5
clone size: NA
CDR3 DNA: TGTGCCAGCAGTCTCAGTAGCAATCAGCCCCAGCATTTT
CDR3 protein: CASSLSSNQPQHF

D gene: NA
V gene: TRBV7-3
J gene: TRBJ1-2
clone size: NA
CDR3 DNA: TGTGCCAGCAGCGGCGGGGCCTTCTTCTATGGCTACACCTTC
CDR3 protein: CASSGGAFFYGYTF

D gene: TRBD2
V gene: TRBV4-3
J gene: TRBJ2-3
clone size: NA
CDR3 DNA: TGCGCCAGCAGCCAAGATTTAGCGGGGGGGCCAGTCACAGATACGCAGTATTTT
CDR3 protein: CASSQDLAGGPVTDTQYF

D gene: NA
V gene: TRBV21-1
J gene: TRBJ1-2
clone size: NA
CDR3 DNA: TGTGCCAGCAGCAAAGGCGAAAGACAGGGGGCCTTTGGCTACACCTTC
CDR3 protein: CASSKGERQGAFGYTF

D gene: TRBD1
V gene: TRBV28
J gene: TRBJ2-3
clone size: NA
CDR3 DNA: TGTGCCAGCAGTACGACAGGGGGCGCGGAAAGACTTACGCAGTATTTT
CDR3 protein: CASSTTGGAERLTQYF

D gene: NA
V gene: TRBV29-1
J gene: TRBJ2-1
clone size: NA
CDR3 DNA: TGCAGCGTCCTCAGGAGACAGGACCTCCGAGCTGAGCAGTTCTTC
CDR3 protein: CSVLRRQDLRAEQFF

D gene: TRBD2
V gene: TRBV7-3
J gene: TRBJ2-3
clone size: NA
CDR3 DNA: TGTGCCAGCAGCGACACGGGACTAGTGAGCACAGATACGCAGTATTTT
CDR3 protein: CASSDTGLVSTDTQYF

D gene: NA
V gene: TRBV21-1
J gene: TRBJ2-7
clone size: NA
CDR3 DNA: TGTGCCAGCAGCAAATCTACAGGGGTCGTGACCTACGAGCAGTACTTC
CDR3 protein: CASSKSTGVVTYEQYF

D gene: TRBD1
V gene: TRBV5-1
J gene: TRBJ1-5
clone size: NA
CDR3 DNA: TGCGCCAGCAGCTTGGCCTGGGACAGGGGAAGCAATCAGCCCCAGCATTTT
CDR3 protein: CASSLAWDRGSNQPQHF

D gene: NA
V gene: TRBV9
J gene: TRBJ1-6
clone size: few
CDR3 DNA: TGTGCCAGCAGCGCGGGCCAGGGCTCACCCCTCCACTTT
CDR3 protein: CASSAGQGSPLHF

D gene: NA
V gene: TRBV30
J gene: TRBJ2-2
clone size: NA
CDR3 DNA: TGTGCCTGGATAAGTTTCGGCACAGGGAACACCGGGGAGCTGTTTTTT
CDR3 protein: CAWISFGTGNTGELFF

D gene: NA
V gene: TRBV19
J gene: TRBJ2-2
clone size: once
CDR3 DNA: TGTGCCAGTAGTATACCGGGGGCGAACACCGGGGAGCTGTTTTTT
CDR3 protein: CASSIPGANTGELFF